Described below is a single T cell receptor (beta chain) sequence and its context. The data derive from a study of regulatory T cells in long-lasting Graves disease. Germline CDR1 LNHDA, CDR2 SQIVND (reference sequence). V lost 5 bases and J lost 3, with 16 bases in between. The CDR3 is 16 amino acids. Described time point: newly diagnosed GD, antithyroid drugs for less than 3 months. Making the TCR library involved RNA that had been extracted from PBMCs. With iRepertoire HTBI primers and Arm-PCR of CDR3 regions, TCR beta libraries were built. TCRdb used MiXCR to reprocess the multiplex PCR reads, holding one entry per CDR3 protein. The table lists under 800,000 distinct CDR3 sequences, about 15% of them singletons. These same records also appear under a second study, on T cells in Graves' hyperthyroidism and ophthalmopathy.

The input for sequencing was peripheral blood mononuclear cells (PBMCs), taken at new diagnosis, from a patient treated with antithyroid drugs. The source is a woman between 25 and 40 years old with Graves disease. The chain carries TRBV19 and TRBJ2-2; no clear D. As DNA, the CDR3 is TGTGCCAGTAGTGAGACGACCATAGTCCACACCGGGGAGCTGTTTTTT. Translating it yields CASSETTIVHTGELFF.